The 8 T cell receptor beta chains below come from one sample, sequenced in a study of blood T cell repertoires in COVID-19. Clones were sequenced by immunoSEQ multiplex PCR, and TCRdb holds only the in-frame ones, with some missing. The data contain tens of thousands of clones, around 90% of them seen just once; the ten biggest clones take up approximately 12%. Sequenced: peripheral blood. Receptors were obtained from a man older than 75 with acute or convalescent COVID-19.

V and J are TRBV28 and TRBJ1-2; 7 nucleotides align to TRBD1. The CDR3 consists of 14 residues. The germline V gene encodes CDR1 MDHEN and CDR2 SYDVKM. V was pared by 3 bases and J by 2 bases, with 3 bases of the junction left unmatched. As DNA, the CDR3 is TGTGCCAGCAGTTTCCCGACAGGGAACTATGGCTACACCTTC. Protein sequence: CASSFPTGNYGYTF.

This chain connects TRBV5-4 to TRBJ1-1; D is perhaps TRBD1 (5 bases). Germline V lookup: CDR1 SGHNT, CDR2 YYREEE (reference sequence). The CDR3 loop spans 15 amino acids. Trimming cost V 5 bases and J 6 bases, with 20 bases left between them. CDR3 loop: CASSFTGGGRAEAFF. The CDR3 coding sequence is TGTGCCAGCAGTTTTACAGGTGGCGGGAGGGCTGAAGCTTTCTTT. The full variable domain, with the rest looked up from reference TRBV5-4 and TRBJ1-1, is ETGVTQSPTHLIKTRGQQVTLRCSSQSGHNTVSWYQQALGQGPQFIFQYYREEENGRGNFPPRFSGLQFPNYSSELNVNALELDDSALYLCASSFTGGGRAEAFFGQGTRLTVV.

The chain employs TRBV19 and TRBJ2-1, with a possible D match to TRBD1 (6 bases). The CDR3 loop spans 14 amino acids. From germline, CDR1 is LNHDA and CDR2 SQIVND (reference sequence). V lost 6 bases, J lost 5 bases, and 14 bases lay in between. CDR3 region: CASRSRGRNNEQFF. The CDR3 nucleotides are TGTGCCAGTAGAAGCAGGGGTCGTAACAATGAGCAGTTCTTC.

Turning to this clone: Different DNA sequences within this sample yield the same CDR3. This sequence joins TRBV19 and TRBJ1-5; possible D gene TRBD1, 6 bases. CDR1 and CDR2 from the germline V gene are LNHDA and SQIVND (reference sequence). Trimming stripped 4 bases from V and 4 bases from J, with 11 bases between. The CDR3 runs to 14 residues. The CDR3 DNA is TGTGCCAGTAGTACCCTACAGGGAAATCAGCCCCAGCATTTT. The encoded protein is CASSTLQGNQPQHF. The variable domain in full, completed from reference TRBV19 and TRBJ1-5, reads DGGITQSPKYLFRKEGQNVTLSCEQNLNHDAMYWYRQDPGQGLRLIYYSQIVNDFQKGDIAEGYSVSREKKESFPLTVTSAQKNPTAFYLCASSTLQGNQPQHFGDGTRLSIL.

The CDR3 loop reads CASSLALAGNEQFF. The CDR3 nucleotides are TGTGCCAGCAGCTTGGCCCTAGCGGGCAATGAGCAGTTCTTC. V usage is TRBV5-8 and J usage is TRBJ2-1; 8 bases align to TRBD2. The CDR3 consists of 14 residues. Trimming took 0 bases from V and 6 from J; bases not matched to a gene: 2. Germline CDR1 SGHTS, CDR2 YDEGEE.

The chain recombines TRBV3-1 (or the pseudogene TRBV3-2) with TRBJ2-7; TRBD2 might be the D (6 bases). Per the germline V gene, CDR1 is LGHDT and CDR2 is YNNKEL (reference sequence). Trimming removed 1 base at V and 2 bases at J, with 12 bases between. This CDR3 has 15 residues. Written as DNA, the CDR3 is TGTGCCAGCAGCCAAGCCGTTGGAGGGACCTACGAGCAGTACTTC. As protein: CASSQAVGGTYEQYF.

The chain couples TRBV19 to TRBJ1-1, with a weak D call TRBD1 (5 bases). CDR1 is LNHDA and CDR2 is SQIVND in the germline V gene (reference sequence). The CDR3 sequence is 13 residues long. Trimming shortened V by 8 bases and J by 1 base, and 11 bases separated the two germline ends. The CDR3 protein is CASSVGGNTEAFF. Here the CDR3 DNA reads TGTGCCAGTTCCGTCGGGGGGAACACTGAAGCTTTCTTT.

The chain couples TRBV30 to TRBJ1-5; a possible D gene is TRBD1 (5 bases). Germline V gene lookup returns CDR1 GTSNPN and CDR2 SVGIG (reference sequence). The CDR3 consists of 15 residues. Trimming shortened V by 1 base and J by 0 bases, and 10 bases separated the two germline ends. The CDR3 DNA follows: TGTGCCTGGAGTGCAGGGCTCGATAGCAATCAGCCCCAGCATTTT. Encoded protein: CAWSAGLDSNQPQHF. Complete variable domain (other parts from reference TRBV30 and TRBJ1-5): SQTIHQWPATLVQPVGSPLSLECTVEGTSNPNLYWYRQAAGRGLQLLFYSVGIGQISSEVPQNLSASRPQDRQFILSSKKLLLSDSGFYLCAWSAGLDSNQPQHFGDGTRLSIL.